These 8 T cell receptor beta chains were all obtained from the same sample, sequenced in a study of CD8 T cells in ankylosing spondylitis. MiXCR was run by TCRdb on the 5' RACE reads, yielding one entry per CDR3 protein. The profile covers 40,000 or so distinct CDR3 sequences, with less than 3.5% appearing a single time and approximately 4.2% taken by the ten largest. Sequencing was done on a sample of blood, either unsorted or a sorted T cell fraction (not recorded which). These receptors all come from a male donor with ankylosing spondylitis or in good health (not recorded which).

This clonotype came up many times. The DNA of the CDR3 is TGTGCCAGCAGCCTTTCCGGGGCGGTAAACTATGGCTACACCTTC. This sequence encodes CASSLSGAVNYGYTF. This sequence joins TRBV9 and TRBJ1-2; a weak D match, TRBD1 (5 bases). The CDR3 has 15 amino acids. The V gene's germline CDR1 is SGDLS and CDR2 YYNGEE. V was trimmed by 4 bases and J by 2 bases, leaving 15 bases between them.

This clonotype was found many times. The chain employs TRBV9 and TRBJ2-1; perhaps TRBD2 as D (5 bases). The CDR3 has 17 residues. Per germline, CDR1 SGDLS and CDR2 YYNGEE. V shed 0 bases and J shed 0 bases, with 13 bases lying between them. This CDR3 is CASSVEALGSSYNEQFF. As DNA, the CDR3 is TGTGCCAGCAGCGTAGAGGCGCTAGGGAGCTCCTACAATGAGCAGTTCTTC.

This clonotype was observed at least ten times. The chain carries TRBV9 and TRBJ2-7; the D gene is possibly TRBD2 (5 bases). This CDR3 has 14 amino acids. Germline CDR1 reads SGDLS; CDR2 reads YYNGEE. Trimming stripped 0 bases from V and 3 bases from J, with 10 bases between. CDR3 protein: CASSVEVGGYEQYF. CDR3 bases: TGTGCCAGCAGCGTAGAGGTAGGAGGCTACGAGCAGTACTTC. The full variable domain, with the rest looked up from reference TRBV9 and TRBJ2-7, is DSGVTQTPKHLITATGQRVTLRCSPRSGDLSVYWYQQSLDQGLQFLIQYYNGEERAKGNILERFSAQQFPDLHSELNLSSLELGDSALYFCASSVEVGGYEQYFGPGTRLTVT.

This clonotype was found many times. The chain links TRBV9 to TRBJ2-1; 8 nucleotides match TRBD1. The V gene end was trimmed by 4 bases and the J gene end by 0 bases; junction bases not matched to a gene: 3. The length of the CDR3 is 15 residues. Germline V CDR1 and CDR2: SGDLS, YYNGEE. The CDR3 sequence: CASSSTGGSYNEQFF. CDR3 sequence (DNA): TGTGCCAGCAGCTCCACAGGGGGCTCCTACAATGAGCAGTTCTTC. Using reference TRBV9 and TRBJ2-1 for the parts outside the CDR3, the full variable domain is DSGVTQTPKHLITATGQRVTLRCSPRSGDLSVYWYQQSLDQGLQFLIQYYNGEERAKGNILERFSAQQFPDLHSELNLSSLELGDSALYFCASSSTGGSYNEQFFGPGTRLTVL.

This clonotype was picked up many times. The chain couples TRBV9 to TRBJ2-3, with D possibly being TRBD1 (6 bases). The CDR3 length is 15 residues. The germline V gene encodes CDR1 SGDLS and CDR2 YYNGEE. Trimming took off 2 bases at V and 3 bases at J, with 13 bases between the two ends. The CDR3 protein is CASSVQGMATDTQYF. The CDR3 DNA reads as TGTGCCAGCAGCGTTCAGGGGATGGCGACAGATACGCAGTATTTT.

This clonotype was counted at least ten times. V and J are TRBV9 and TRBJ1-5, with a weak D call TRBD1 (5 bases). Germline-derived CDR1 and CDR2 are SGDLS and YYNGEE. The CDR3 sequence is 15 residues long. The V end lost 0 bases, the J end lost 2 bases, and 9 bases lay between the germline ends. CDR3 protein: CASSVGGVGNQPQHF. CDR3 in DNA: TGTGCCAGCAGCGTAGGAGGGGTCGGCAATCAGCCCCAGCATTTT.

This clonotype was observed many times. The chain joins TRBV9 to TRBJ2-3, with 9 bases matching TRBD2. The CDR3 is made up of 18 amino acids. V gave up 3 bases and J gave up 3 bases; unmatched junction bases: 14. Germline V gene data show CDR1 as SGDLS and CDR2 as YYNGEE. The DNA of the CDR3 is TGTGCCAGCAGCGAGTCACCCCTTTGGCGGGAGGGAACAGATACGCAGTATTTT. Its protein product is CASSESPLWREGTDTQYF.

This clonotype was detected ten times or more. This chain connects TRBV9 to TRBJ2-7; weak D call: TRBD1 (6 bases). The V gene lost 4 bases and the J gene lost 0 bases, with 11 bases spanning the gap. Germline V gene sequence: CDR1 SGDLS, CDR2 YYNGEE. This CDR3 is 14 amino acids long. In nucleotides, the CDR3 is TGTGCCAGCAGCTCTGGACAGAGCTCCTACGAGCAGTACTTC. Its translation: CASSSGQSSYEQYF.